One T cell receptor beta chain is described in this entry. What it binds is unknown. The sample is drawn from a study of T cell repertoires in cytomegalovirus infection. Study-wide context: Evidence of both CMV infection and a matching HLA type came from public TCR beta signatures.

TCRdb re-called the reads through MiXCR, storing one row per CDR3 protein. The table includes hundreds of thousands of distinct CDR3 sequences, approximately 40% detected once. Whole-study results and caveats: The cumulative frequency of public TCR beta families distinguished individuals who carried CMV together with the relevant HLA. In two of eight donors, the top clonotype was HLA-C-restricted CMV-specific.

This CDR3 is 18 amino acids long. Germline trimming cut 3 bases from V and 2 bases from J; bases unmatched to any gene: 7. The germline V gene encodes CDR1 KGHDR and CDR2 SFDVKD. This rearrangement joins TRBV24-1 to TRBJ2-3, with 13 bases lining up with TRBD2. The TCR comes from a human donor in good health (CMV status not recorded). Some clones in this sample may be carry-over from other donors' samples. The sequencing input was PBMCs. The CDR3 DNA reads as TGTGCCACCAGTGATCTCGGGACTAGCGGGGAGATCACAGATACGCAGTATTTT. Amino acids: CATSDLGTSGEITDTQYF.